The clone carrying this T cell receptor beta chain turned up a few times. Its cognate antigen is unknown. The source of the sample is a study of beta chain features in type 1 diabetes. For the study at large: In all, some 100,000,000 sorted cells from all samples were analyzed.

The study reverse transcribed the entire isolated RNA, so it sequenced expressed TCRB transcripts. The method was immunoSEQ multiplex PCR; TCRdb's version includes in-frame clones alone and lacks a portion of them. The sample shows under 900,000 clones, roughly 15% of them seen only once. Germline CDR1 LNHNV, CDR2 YYDKDF (reference sequence). V lost 3 bases to trimming and J lost 7 bases, with 19 bases between them. The CDR3 runs to 15 residues. Study conclusions and caveats: Naive, central memory and Treg TCRB repertoires appeared more alike in patients than in healthy donors. The analysis here could not establish whether HLA type shapes TCRB rearrangement.

A CD45RO/CCR7/CD25/CD127/CD95/CD27 panel sorted naive, central memory, regulatory and stem cell-like memory CD4+ cells. The source of this sequence is a woman in her late teens or twenties in good health. The gene calls are TRBV15 and TRBJ2-7; TRBD2 is a possible D gene (6 bases). The sequenced sample consisted of naive CD4+ T cells from blood. Here the CDR3 reads CATSRHYGRLGEQYF. In DNA, the CDR3 is TGTGCCACCAGCAGGCACTACGGGAGACTGGGGGAGCAGTACTTC.